The TCR beta chain under discussion was sequenced for a study of T-cell reconstitution after alpha-beta-depleted transplantation in children. For TCRbeta, the library was prepared with unique molecular identifiers. TCRdb called the PCR reads again in MiXCR, with one record for every CDR3 protein. Of 500,000 or so distinct CDR3 sequences in the sample, approximately 29% were seen once. There are 14 residues in the CDR3. Trimming cost V 4 bases and J 2 bases, with 9 bases left between them. Germline assignment: CDR1 LGHNA and CDR2 YSLEER. This TCR came from a human donor who donated a stem cell graft to a child with aplastic anemia. The genes are TRBV4-3 and TRBJ2-1; D is ambiguous. The material sequenced was PBMCs from the stem cell graft donor, taken from the stem cell graft. This CDR3 is CASSRGYAYNEQFF. The DNA for the CDR3 is TGCGCCAGCAGCCGGGGATACGCCTACAATGAGCAGTTCTTC.